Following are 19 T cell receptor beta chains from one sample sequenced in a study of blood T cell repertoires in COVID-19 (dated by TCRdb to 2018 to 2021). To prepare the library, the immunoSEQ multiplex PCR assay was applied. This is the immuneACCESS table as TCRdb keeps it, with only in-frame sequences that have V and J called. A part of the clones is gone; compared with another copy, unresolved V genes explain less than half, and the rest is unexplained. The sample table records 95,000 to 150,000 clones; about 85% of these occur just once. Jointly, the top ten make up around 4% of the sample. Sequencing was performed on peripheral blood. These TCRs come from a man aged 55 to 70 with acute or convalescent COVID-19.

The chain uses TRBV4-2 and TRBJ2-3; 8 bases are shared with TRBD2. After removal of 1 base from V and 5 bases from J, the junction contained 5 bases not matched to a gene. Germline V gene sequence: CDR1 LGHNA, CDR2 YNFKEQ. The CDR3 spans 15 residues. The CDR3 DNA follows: TGTGCCAGCAGCCAAGTTCGGGGGGGAGGAGATACGCAGTATTTT. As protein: CASSQVRGGGDTQYF.

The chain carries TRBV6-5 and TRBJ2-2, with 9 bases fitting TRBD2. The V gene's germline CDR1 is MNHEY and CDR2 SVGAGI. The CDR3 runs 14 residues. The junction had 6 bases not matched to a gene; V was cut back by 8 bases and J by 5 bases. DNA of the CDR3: TGTGCCAGCGGGGCGGGAGGGGGTACCGGGGAGCTGTTTTTT. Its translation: CASGAGGGTGELFF.

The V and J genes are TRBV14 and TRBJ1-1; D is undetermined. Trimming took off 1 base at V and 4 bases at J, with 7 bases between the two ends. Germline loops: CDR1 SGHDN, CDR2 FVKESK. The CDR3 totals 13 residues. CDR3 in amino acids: CASSQAEGTEAFF. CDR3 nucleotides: TGTGCCAGCAGCCAAGCAGAGGGCACTGAAGCTTTCTTT.

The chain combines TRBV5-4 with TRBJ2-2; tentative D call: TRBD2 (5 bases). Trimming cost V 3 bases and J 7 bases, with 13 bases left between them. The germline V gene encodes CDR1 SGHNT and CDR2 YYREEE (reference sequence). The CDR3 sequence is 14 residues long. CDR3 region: CASSYDIGGGELFF. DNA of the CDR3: TGTGCCAGCAGCTATGACATCGGAGGCGGGGAGCTGTTTTTT.

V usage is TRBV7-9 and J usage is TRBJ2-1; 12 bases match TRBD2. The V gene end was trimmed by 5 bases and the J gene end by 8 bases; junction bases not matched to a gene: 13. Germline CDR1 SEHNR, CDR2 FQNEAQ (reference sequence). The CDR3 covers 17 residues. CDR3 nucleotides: TGTGCCAGCAGCCTCTTGACTAGCGGGAGCATTCCCCATGAGCAGTTCTTC. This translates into CASSLLTSGSIPHEQFF.

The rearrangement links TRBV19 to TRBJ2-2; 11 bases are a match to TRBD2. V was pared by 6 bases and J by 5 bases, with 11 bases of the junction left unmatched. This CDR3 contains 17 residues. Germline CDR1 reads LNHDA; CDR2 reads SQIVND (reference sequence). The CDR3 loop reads CASSVSGRARGTGELFF. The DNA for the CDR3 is TGTGCCAGTAGCGTTAGCGGGAGGGCCAGGGGGACCGGGGAGCTGTTTTTT.

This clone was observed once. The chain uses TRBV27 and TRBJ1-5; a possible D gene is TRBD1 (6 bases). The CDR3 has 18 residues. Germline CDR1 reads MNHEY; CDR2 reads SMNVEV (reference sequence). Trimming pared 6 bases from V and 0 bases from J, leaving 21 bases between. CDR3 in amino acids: CASRGASGGAYSNQPQHF. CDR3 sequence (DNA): TGTGCCAGCAGAGGGGCCTCTGGGGGGGCCTATAGCAATCAGCCCCAGCATTTT.

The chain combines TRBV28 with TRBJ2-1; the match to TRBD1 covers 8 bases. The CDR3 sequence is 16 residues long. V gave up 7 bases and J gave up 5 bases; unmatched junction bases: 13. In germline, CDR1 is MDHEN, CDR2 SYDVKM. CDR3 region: CASTFDAGGLNNEQFF. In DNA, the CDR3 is TGTGCCAGCACCTTTGATGCAGGGGGCCTTAACAATGAGCAGTTCTTC.

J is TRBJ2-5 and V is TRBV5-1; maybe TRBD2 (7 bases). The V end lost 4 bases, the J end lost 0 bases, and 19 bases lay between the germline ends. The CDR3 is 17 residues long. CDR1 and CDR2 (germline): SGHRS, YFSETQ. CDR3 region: CASSRAGAGAYQETQYF. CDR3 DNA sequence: TGCGCCAGCAGCCGGGCGGGGGCAGGGGCGTACCAAGAGACCCAGTACTTC.

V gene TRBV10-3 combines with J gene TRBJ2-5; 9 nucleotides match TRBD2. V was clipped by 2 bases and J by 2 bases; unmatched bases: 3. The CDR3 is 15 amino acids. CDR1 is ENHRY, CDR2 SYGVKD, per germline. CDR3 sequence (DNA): TGTGCCATCAGTGAGACTAGCGGGCCACAAGAGACCCAGTACTTC. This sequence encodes CAISETSGPQETQYF.

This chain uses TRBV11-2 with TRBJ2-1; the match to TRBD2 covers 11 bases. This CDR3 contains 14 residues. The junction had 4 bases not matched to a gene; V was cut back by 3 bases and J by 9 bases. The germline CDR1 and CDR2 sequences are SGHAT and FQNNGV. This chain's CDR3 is CASSLGLAVTEQFF. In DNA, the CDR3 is TGTGCCAGCAGCTTGGGACTAGCGGTAACTGAGCAGTTCTTC.

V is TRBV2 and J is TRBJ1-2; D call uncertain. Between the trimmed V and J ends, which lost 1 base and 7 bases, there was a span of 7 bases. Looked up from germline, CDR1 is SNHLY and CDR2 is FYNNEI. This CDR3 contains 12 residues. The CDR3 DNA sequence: TGTGCCAGCAGTGAAGGTAGTGGTGGCTACACCTTC. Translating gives CASSEGSGGYTF.

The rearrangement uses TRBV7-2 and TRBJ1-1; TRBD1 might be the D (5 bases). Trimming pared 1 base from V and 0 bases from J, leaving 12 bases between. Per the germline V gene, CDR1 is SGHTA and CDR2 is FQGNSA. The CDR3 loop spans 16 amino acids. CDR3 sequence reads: CASSLEGLVMNTEAFF. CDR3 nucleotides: TGTGCCAGCAGCTTAGAGGGGCTGGTGATGAACACTGAAGCTTTCTTT.

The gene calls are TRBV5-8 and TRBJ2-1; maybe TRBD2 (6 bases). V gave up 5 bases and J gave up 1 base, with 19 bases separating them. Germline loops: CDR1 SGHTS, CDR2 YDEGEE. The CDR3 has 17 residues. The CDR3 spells CASSSSRDSLSYNEQFF. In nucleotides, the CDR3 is TGTGCCAGCAGTTCATCCCGGGACTCCCTGTCCTACAATGAGCAGTTCTTC.

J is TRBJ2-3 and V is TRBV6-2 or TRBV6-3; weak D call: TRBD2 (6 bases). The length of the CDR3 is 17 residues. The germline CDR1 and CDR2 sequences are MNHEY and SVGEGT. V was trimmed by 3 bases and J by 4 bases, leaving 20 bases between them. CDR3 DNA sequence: TGTGCCAGCAGTTATTTCAAAAGGAGGGAGCAAGCAGATACGCAGTATTTT. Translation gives CASSYFKRREQADTQYF.

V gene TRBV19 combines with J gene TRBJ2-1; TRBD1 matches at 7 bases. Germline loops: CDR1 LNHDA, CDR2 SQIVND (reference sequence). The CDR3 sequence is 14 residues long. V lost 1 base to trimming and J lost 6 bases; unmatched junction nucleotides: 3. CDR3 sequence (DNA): TGTGCCAGTAGTATAGGGGCAGGGGGCAATGAGCAGTTCTTC. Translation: CASSIGAGGNEQFF.

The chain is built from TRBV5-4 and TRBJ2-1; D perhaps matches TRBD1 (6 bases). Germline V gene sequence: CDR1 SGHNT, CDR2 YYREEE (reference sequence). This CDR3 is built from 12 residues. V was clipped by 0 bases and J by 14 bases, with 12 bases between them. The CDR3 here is CASSLVGAGEFF. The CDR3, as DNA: TGTGCCAGCAGCTTGGTTGGAGCAGGGGAGTTCTTC.

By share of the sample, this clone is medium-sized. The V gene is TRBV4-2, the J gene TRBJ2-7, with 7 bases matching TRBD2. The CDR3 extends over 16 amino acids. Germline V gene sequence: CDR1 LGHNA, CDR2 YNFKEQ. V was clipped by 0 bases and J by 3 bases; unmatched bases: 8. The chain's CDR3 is CASSQEGSGGSYEQYF. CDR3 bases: TGTGCCAGCAGCCAAGAAGGGTCCGGCGGGAGCTACGAGCAGTACTTC.

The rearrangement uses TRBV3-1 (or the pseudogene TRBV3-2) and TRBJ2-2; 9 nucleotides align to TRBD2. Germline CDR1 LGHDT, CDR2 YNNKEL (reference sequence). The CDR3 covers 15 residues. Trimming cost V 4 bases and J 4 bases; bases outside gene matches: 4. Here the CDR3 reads CASSLAGGGTGELFF. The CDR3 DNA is TGTGCCAGCAGCCTGGCGGGAGGGGGCACCGGGGAGCTGTTTTTT.